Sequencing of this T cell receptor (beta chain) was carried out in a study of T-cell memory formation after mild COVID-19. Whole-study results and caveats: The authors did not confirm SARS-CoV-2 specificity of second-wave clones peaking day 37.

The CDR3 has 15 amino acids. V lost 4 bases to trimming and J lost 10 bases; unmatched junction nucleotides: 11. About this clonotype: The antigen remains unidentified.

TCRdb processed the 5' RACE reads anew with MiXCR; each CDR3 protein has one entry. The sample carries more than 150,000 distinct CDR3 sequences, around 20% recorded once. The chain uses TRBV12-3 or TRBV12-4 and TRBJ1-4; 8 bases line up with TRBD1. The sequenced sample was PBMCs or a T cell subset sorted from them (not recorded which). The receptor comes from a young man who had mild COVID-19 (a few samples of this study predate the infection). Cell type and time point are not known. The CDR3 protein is CASSSPGRGTGKLFF. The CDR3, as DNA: TGTGCCAGCAGTTCACCGGGCCGAGGGACAGGAAAACTGTTTTTT.